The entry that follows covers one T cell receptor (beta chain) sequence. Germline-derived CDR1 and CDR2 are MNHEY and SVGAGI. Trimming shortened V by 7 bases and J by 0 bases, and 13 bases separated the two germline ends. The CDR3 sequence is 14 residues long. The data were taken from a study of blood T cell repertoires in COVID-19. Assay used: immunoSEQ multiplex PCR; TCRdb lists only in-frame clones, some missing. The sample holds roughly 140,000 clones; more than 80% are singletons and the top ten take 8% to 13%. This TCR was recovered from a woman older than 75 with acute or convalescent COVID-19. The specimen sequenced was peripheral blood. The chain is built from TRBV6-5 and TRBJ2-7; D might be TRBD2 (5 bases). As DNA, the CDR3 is TGTGCCAGCAACCCTACGGGGAGCTCCTACGAGCAGTACTTC. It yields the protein CASNPTGSSYEQYF.